A selection of T cell receptor beta chains follows, all from one sample in a study of cytomegalovirus exposure and HLA in healthy donors. Method: immunoSEQ multiplex PCR; TCRdb's copy keeps in-frame clones and lacks some. The top ten hold 1.6% of the sample, which has about 120,000 clones, about 69% seen once. Input material: PBMCs. These receptors all come from a woman aged 18-29 years in good health and CMV-seronegative. Both conserved end residues are part of each CDR3. D genes are given only for firm matches. Clone size is given for some rows only: seen once, a few or many times, or a class if the clone is expanded.

clone_size j_call v_call cdr3_length d_call cdr3_nt cdr3_aa
. TRBJ1-4 TRBV6-5 14 . TGTGCCAGCAGGGAAGGGGGTACTAATGAAAAACTGTTTTTT CASREGGTNEKLFF
. TRBJ1-1 TRBV29-1 17 TRBD1 TGCAGCGTCCCAGCCGGGACAGGGGGCGTGTTACACACTGAAGCTTTCTTT CSVPAGTGGVLHTEAFF
. TRBJ2-7 TRBV2 13 TRBD1 TGTGCCAGCAGTAAGACAGGGGTTGGCGAGCAGTACTTC CASSKTGVGEQYF
. TRBJ1-2 TRBV6-5 14 TRBD1 TGTGCCAGCAGTCCTCCGGGACAGGTCTATGGCTACACCTTC CASSPPGQVYGYTF
once TRBJ2-1 TRBV13 20 TRBD2 TGTGCCAGCAGTCCCATCCCCAACGTAGCGGGGGGTGGAGGATACAATGAGCAGTTCTTC CASSPIPNVAGGGGYNEQFF
few TRBJ1-1 TRBV5-1 14 . TGCGCCAGCAGCTTGGGGGGCCAGAACACTGAAGCTTTCTTT CASSLGGQNTEAFF
. TRBJ1-2 TRBV7-2 14 . TGTGCCAGCAGCTTATACAGAGACAACTATGGCTACACCTTC CASSLYRDNYGYTF
. TRBJ1-2 TRBV30 12 TRBD1 TGTGCCTGTCCGGGACAGCCGTATGGCTACACCTTC CACPGQPYGYTF
. TRBJ2-3 TRBV5-4 13 . TGTGCCGGCAGCCTACCCCCCGGAGATACGCAGTATTTT CAGSLPPGDTQYF
. TRBJ2-7 TRBV5-1 15 . TGCGCCAGCAGCTTGGATAAACAGATACCCTACGAGCAGTACTTC CASSLDKQIPYEQYF
. TRBJ1-4 TRBV6-1 14 . TGTGCCAGCAACCTCTCCGGGACTAATGAAAAACTGTTTTTT CASNLSGTNEKLFF
. TRBJ2-7 TRBV2 13 TRBD1 TGTGCCACCCGGGACAGGAGCTCCTACGAGCAGTACTTC CATRDRSSYEQYF
. TRBJ1-6 TRBV2 15 TRBD1 TGTGCCAGCAGTGGACAGGGAGATAAATGGTTCCCCCTCCACTTT CASSGQGDKWFPLHF
. TRBJ2-3 TRBV11-2 17 . TGTGCCAGCAGCTTTATTAGCGGCGGGGGCTACACAGATACGCAGTATTTT CASSFISGGGYTDTQYF
. TRBJ1-4 TRBV29-1 15 TRBD1 TGCAGCGTTCTTATTACAGGGGGCACTAATGAAAAACTGTTTTTT CSVLITGGTNEKLFF
few TRBJ2-6 TRBV27 14 . TGTGCCAGCAGTTTGAGCTCTGGGGCCAACGTCCTGACTTTC CASSLSSGANVLTF
few TRBJ1-2 TRBV7-8 13 . TGTGCCAGCAGCTTATCAGGGGATTATGGCTACACCTTC CASSLSGDYGYTF
. TRBJ1-1 TRBV29-1 14 . TGCAGCGTTGTCAGTCGGGGAGGGGTCGCTGAAGCTTTCTTT CSVVSRGGVAEAFF
few TRBJ2-1 TRBV7-8 12 TRBD1 TGTGCCAGCAGCTCGGACAGGAATGAGCAGTTCTTC CASSSDRNEQFF
. TRBJ2-7 TRBV7-9 13 . TGTGCCAGCAGCTTCCGGGATTCCTACGAGCAGTACTTC CASSFRDSYEQYF
. TRBJ1-2 TRBV5-6 17 TRBD1 TGTGCCAGCAGCTCTAGGGACAGGGGTTTAGCTAACTATGGCTACACCTTC CASSSRDRGLANYGYTF
. TRBJ1-2 TRBV5-6 15 TRBD1 TGTGCCAGCAGCTTCGGGACAGGGGATAACTATGGCTACACCTTC CASSFGTGDNYGYTF
. TRBJ1-6 TRBV9 14 TRBD1 TGTGCCAGCAGCGTTACAGGGGAAAATTCACCCCTCCACTTT CASSVTGENSPLHF
. TRBJ1-1 TRBV7-9 15 . TGTGCCAGCAGCTCCATACCACACGAGAACACTGAAGCTTTCTTT CASSSIPHENTEAFF
few TRBJ2-1 TRBV7-6 15 TRBD2 TGTGCCAGCAGCGGGCAGCGGGGGGGGTACAATGAGCAGTTCTTC CASSGQRGGYNEQFF